The 24 T cell receptor beta chains given below trace back to one sample, sequenced in a study of cytomegalovirus exposure and HLA in healthy donors. Only in-frame clones appear in the TCRdb table, and some are missing; sequencing was by immunoSEQ multiplex PCR. The table has about 160,000 clones, about 96% seen once; the top ten hold around 0.9%. Sequencing was carried out using PBMCs. Receptors originate from a woman in her late teens or twenties in good health and CMV-seronegative.

The rearrangement joins TRBV5-1 to TRBJ2-1, with TRBD1 matching over 7 bases. V lost 2 bases to trimming and J lost 0 bases; unmatched junction nucleotides: 2. The CDR3 spans 15 residues. Germline V gene lookup returns CDR1 SGHRS and CDR2 YFSETQ. The CDR3 reads CASSFEGASYNEQFF. Written as DNA, the CDR3 is TGCGCCAGCAGCTTTGAGGGGGCCTCCTACAATGAGCAGTTCTTC.

V gene TRBV6-5 combines with J gene TRBJ2-1, with 8 bases lining up with TRBD1. This CDR3 has 16 amino acids. Germline V gene data show CDR1 as MNHEY and CDR2 as SVGAGI. The V segment lost 0 bases and the J segment 3 bases; nucleotides outside the gene matches: 4. The CDR3 sequence is CASSYSGTGLYNEQFF. CDR3 nucleotide sequence: TGTGCCAGCAGTTACTCTGGGACAGGCCTCTACAATGAGCAGTTCTTC.

The chain couples TRBV27 to TRBJ2-3; D is possibly TRBD2 (5 bases). This CDR3 contains 15 residues. Trimming took 3 bases from V and 3 from J, leaving 13 bases between them. Germline lookup yields CDR1 MNHEY and CDR2 SMNVEV (reference sequence). Here the CDR3 reads CASSFLPRGTDTQYF. Written as DNA, the CDR3 is TGTGCCAGCAGTTTTCTCCCCCGGGGAACAGATACGCAGTATTTT.

The CDR3 sequence is CASSPRGQGDNYGYTF. The CDR3 DNA reads TGTGCCAGCTCACCAAGGGGACAGGGGGACAACTATGGCTACACCTTC. The genes are TRBV18 and TRBJ1-2, with 11 bases that match TRBD1. Trimming at V came to 2 bases and at J to 2 bases, leaving 4 bases not matched to a gene. This CDR3 is 16 amino acids long. CDR1 and CDR2 (germline): KGHSH, LQKENI.

The chain couples TRBV7-9 to TRBJ1-2; TRBD1 matches at 7 bases. V dropped 1 base and J dropped 4; count of bases not matched to a gene: 6. Germline loops: CDR1 SEHNR, CDR2 FQNEAQ (reference sequence). The CDR3 sequence is 15 residues long. In DNA, the CDR3 is TGTGCCAGCAGCTTAGATGGGACAGACACCTATGGCTACACCTTC. This codes for CASSLDGTDTYGYTF.

J is TRBJ2-7 and V is TRBV7-2, with 7 bases aligning to TRBD1. The trim removed 1 base at V and 2 bases at J, leaving 8 bases unmatched. CDR3 length: 16 amino acids. CDR1 SGHTA and CDR2 FQGNSA come from the germline V gene. The CDR3 region is CASSLGGRGNPYEQYF. CDR3 nucleotides: TGTGCCAGCAGCTTAGGAGGCAGGGGGAACCCCTACGAGCAGTACTTC.

As regards this clone: Lacking the conserved final phenylalanine or tryptophan, this CDR3 likely reflects a read error. The DNA is left out, because the CDR3 cannot be placed on it with certainty; the CDR3 is given as TCRdb lists it. This chain uses TRBV20-1 with TRBJ1-2; the table's D call, TRBD1, was not checked against the DNA. Germline V gene lookup returns CDR1 DFQATT and CDR2 SNEGSKA (reference sequence). Including both end residues, the CDR3 is 8 amino acids long. CDR3 sequence: CSAGTGQI.

The rearrangement links TRBV19 to TRBJ1-2; 10 bases match TRBD1. From germline, CDR1 is LNHDA and CDR2 SQIVND (reference sequence). J gave up 2 bases and V 5 bases, and 8 bases lay outside the gene matches. The CDR3 has 16 amino acids. In DNA form, the CDR3 reads TGTGCCAGTAGTCCCGGGACAGGGGCTAGAAACTATGGCTACACCTTC. This codes for CASSPGTGARNYGYTF. The full variable domain, rest sourced from reference TRBV19 and TRBJ1-2, is DGGITQSPKYLFRKEGQNVTLSCEQNLNHDAMYWYRQDPGQGLRLIYYSQIVNDFQKGDIAEGYSVSREKKESFPLTVTSAQKNPTAFYLCASSPGTGARNYGYTFGSGTRLTVV.

The chain combines TRBV2 with TRBJ1-5, with a weak D call TRBD1 (6 bases). CDR3 length: 16 residues. V lost 6 bases to trimming and J lost 0 bases, with 15 bases between them. Per the germline V gene, CDR1 is SNHLY and CDR2 is FYNNEI. The CDR3 sequence: CASSPMGAGSNQPQHF. CDR3 nucleotides: TGTGCCAGCAGCCCGATGGGGGCTGGTAGCAATCAGCCCCAGCATTTT.

The chain joins TRBV10-3 to TRBJ1-2; no definite D call. CDR1 is ENHRY and CDR2 is SYGVKD in the germline V gene. The CDR3 is 13 amino acids. V was shortened by 4 bases and J by 4 bases, with 10 bases between the two germline ends. Here the CDR3 reads CAISGQDSYGYTF. The CDR3 DNA reads TGTGCCATCAGTGGTCAGGATTCCTATGGCTACACCTTC.

This chain joins TRBV29-1 and TRBJ1-5; perhaps TRBD1 as D (6 bases). CDR3 length: 14 amino acids. Germline loops: CDR1 SQVTM, CDR2 ANQGSEA. V was clipped by 1 base and J by 2 bases, with 9 bases between them. This CDR3 reads CSVEGAGGNQPQHF. CDR3 in DNA: TGCAGCGTTGAAGGGGCAGGGGGCAATCAGCCCCAGCATTTT.

The V gene is TRBV7-2, the J gene TRBJ1-2; maybe TRBD1 (5 bases). CDR1 is SGHTA, CDR2 FQGNSA, per germline. The CDR3 length is 14 residues. Trimming cost V 7 bases and J 4 bases, with 16 bases left between them. CDR3 nucleotides: TGTGCCAGCACCCCAACCCGGGGGGGCTATGGCTACACCTTC. Translating gives CASTPTRGGYGYTF.

The rearrangement links TRBV2 to TRBJ2-5; tentatively, D is TRBD2 (6 bases). From germline, CDR1 is SNHLY and CDR2 FYNNEI. The length of the CDR3 is 17 residues. The germline V and J ends were trimmed by 5 bases and 2 bases, with 21 bases remaining between them. The DNA of the CDR3 is TGTGCCAGCAGTAACAACCTTTCAGGGAGGAGGCAAGAGACCCAGTACTTC. Protein: CASSNNLSGRRQETQYF.

This clone has just a few counts. This chain uses TRBV13 with TRBJ2-1, with D possibly TRBD1 on 6 matching bases. Germline V lookup: CDR1 PRHDT, CDR2 FYEKMQ (reference sequence). The CDR3 totals 13 residues. The V and J ends lost 4 bases and 4 bases respectively, with 8 bases between them. The CDR3 DNA follows: TGTGCCAGCAGCTACGACAGGTACAATGAGCAGTTCTTC. Translation: CASSYDRYNEQFF.

CDR3 sequence (DNA): TGTGCCAGCAGCCACTCAGGGAACTATGGCTACACCTTC. It yields the protein CASSHSGNYGYTF. V and J are TRBV5-8 and TRBJ1-2; TRBD1 might be the D (5 bases). Germline assignment: CDR1 SGHTS and CDR2 YDEGEE. The CDR3 loop spans 13 amino acids. Trimming removed 4 bases from V and 2 bases from J, with 9 bases in between.

This rearrangement joins TRBV6-5 to TRBJ2-1; 11 nucleotides line up with TRBD2. V shed 6 bases, J shed 5 bases, and the junction held 6 bases outside the gene matches. The CDR3 runs to 15 residues. The germline CDR1 and CDR2 sequences are MNHEY and SVGAGI. CDR3 in DNA: TGTGCCAGCAGAATAGCGGGGGGGTCCCACAATGAGCAGTTCTTC. Translating it yields CASRIAGGSHNEQFF.

The V call is TRBV9, the J call TRBJ1-1; a weak D match, TRBD1 (6 bases). The CDR3 has 14 residues. Germline V lookup: CDR1 SGDLS, CDR2 YYNGEE. Trimming pared 5 bases from V and 1 base from J, leaving 12 bases between. The CDR3 reads CASSPGTPNTEAFF. CDR3 DNA sequence: TGTGCCAGCAGTCCGGGGACACCGAACACTGAAGCTTTCTTT.

The rearrangement joins TRBV6-5 to TRBJ2-5; the D gene is possibly TRBD2 (6 bases). This CDR3 contains 14 residues. Germline lookup yields CDR1 MNHEY and CDR2 SVGAGI. V lost 6 bases and J lost 7, with 18 bases in between. As DNA, the CDR3 is TGTGCCAGCAGGCCTACAGGCCTCGGGGGGACCCAGTACTTC. As protein: CASRPTGLGGTQYF.

This chain joins TRBV7-2 and TRBJ1-5; weak D call: TRBD1 (5 bases). Deletions cut 1 base from V and 3 bases from J, with 10 bases between. The CDR3 consists of 15 residues. Looked up from germline, CDR1 is SGHTA and CDR2 is FQGNSA. The CDR3 DNA follows: TGTGCCAGCAGCTTAGACGCAGGGTTCAATCAGCCCCAGCATTTT. It translates to CASSLDAGFNQPQHF.

This chain joins TRBV7-9 and TRBJ2-3; 10 positions agree with TRBD2. J was trimmed by 0 bases and V by 5 bases; bases with no gene match: 8. The CDR3 loop spans 17 amino acids. Germline CDR1 and CDR2: SEHNR and FQNEAQ (reference sequence). CDR3 protein: CASSQGLAGASTDTQYF. CDR3 bases: TGTGCCAGCAGCCAGGGGCTAGCGGGGGCCAGCACAGATACGCAGTATTTT.

The rearrangement links TRBV9 to TRBJ2-3, with a tentative D call TRBD1 (5 bases). This CDR3 region has 16 residues. Trimming removed 2 bases at V and 0 bases at J, with 13 bases between. Looked up from germline, CDR1 is SGDLS and CDR2 is YYNGEE. CDR3 DNA sequence: TGTGCCAGCAGCGTGCAGGGATCGACCAGCACAGATACGCAGTATTTT. As protein: CASSVQGSTSTDTQYF.

This clone was seen only once. This chain connects TRBV7-9 to TRBJ2-1; 9 nucleotides line up with TRBD2. V was clipped by 1 base and J by 11 bases; unmatched bases: 12. The CDR3 length is 16 residues. CDR1 SEHNR and CDR2 FQNEAQ come from the germline V gene (reference sequence). The CDR3 DNA follows: TGTGCCAGCAGCTTAGTTTCGGGGACTAGCTTCTTCCAGCAGTTCTTC. Protein sequence: CASSLVSGTSFFQQFF.

This sequence joins TRBV27 and TRBJ2-2; 9 bases fit TRBD1. The CDR3 has 15 amino acids. The V segment lost 6 bases and the J segment 5 bases; nucleotides outside the gene matches: 7. Germline V gene data show CDR1 as MNHEY and CDR2 as SMNVEV (reference sequence). The chain's CDR3 is CASRKDRGGTGELFF. The DNA of the CDR3 is TGTGCCAGCAGAAAGGACAGGGGAGGTACCGGGGAGCTGTTTTTT.

This chain uses TRBV7-2 with TRBJ2-1, with D maybe TRBD1 (6 bases). The germline V gene encodes CDR1 SGHTA and CDR2 FQGNSA. CDR3 size: 13 residues. V was clipped by 9 bases and J by 0 bases, with 9 bases between them. The CDR3 sequence: CASGGSSYNEQFF. CDR3 bases: TGTGCCAGTGGGGGCAGCTCCTACAATGAGCAGTTCTTC.